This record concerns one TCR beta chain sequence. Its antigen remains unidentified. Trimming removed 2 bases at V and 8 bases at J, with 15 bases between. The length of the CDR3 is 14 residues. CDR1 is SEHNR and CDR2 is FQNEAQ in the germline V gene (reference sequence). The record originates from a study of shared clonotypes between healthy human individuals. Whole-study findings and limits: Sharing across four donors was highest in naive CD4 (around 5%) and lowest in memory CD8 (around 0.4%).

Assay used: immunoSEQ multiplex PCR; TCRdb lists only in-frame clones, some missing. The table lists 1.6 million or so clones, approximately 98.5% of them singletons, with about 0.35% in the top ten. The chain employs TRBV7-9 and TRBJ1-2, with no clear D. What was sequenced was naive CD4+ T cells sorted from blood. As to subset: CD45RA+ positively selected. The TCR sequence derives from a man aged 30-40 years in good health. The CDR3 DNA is TGTGCCAGCAGCTTAAGTGCAGACCTGAGAGGCTACACCTTC. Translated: CASSLSADLRGYTF.